This T cell receptor (beta chain) was obtained from a study of T cells in Graves' hyperthyroidism and ophthalmopathy. Study overall: Pretreatment peripheral blood was obtained at initial diagnosis. Overall study findings and caveats: Most thyroid clonotypes expanded above 0.001 appeared in blood too. From stable hyperthyroidism, ophthalmopathy was set apart by a 13 V-J model.

Researchers amplified the TCR beta CDR3 regions from RNA transcripts. A set of HTBI primers served as the primers for a first-round RT-PCR of the TCR CDR3. TCRdb re-called the multiplex PCR reads through MiXCR, storing one row per CDR3 protein. The repertoire holds a few hundred thousand distinct CDR3 sequences, 15% to 17% seen once, with under 7.5% in the top ten. Source material for PBMCs was less than 12 ml fresh peripheral blood. Notes on this clonotype: Its antigen is not identified.

Germline-derived CDR1 and CDR2 are MNHNS and SASEGT. The CDR3 runs 16 residues. V was pared by 6 bases and J by 4 bases, with 9 bases of the junction left unmatched. Sequencing was done on a sample of blood. The sequence came from a woman aged 25 to 39 with Graves' hyperthyroidism. The chain couples TRBV6-1 to TRBJ2-7; 13 positions agree with TRBD2. The CDR3 region has the DNA TGTGCCAGCAGCACCTGGACTAGCGGGAGATGGTACGAGCAGTACTTC. This codes for CASSTWTSGRWYEQYF.